This T cell receptor (beta chain) was observed in a study of PD-L1 blockade in urothelial cancer. Regarding the study as a whole: Patients with below-median pretreatment blood clonality survived longer.

Germline CDR1 is SGHTA and CDR2 is FQGNSA. V lost 3 bases, J lost 6 bases, and 11 bases lay in between. The CDR3 covers 13 residues. Turning to this clone: Its matching antigen is unknown.

Every PCR received spiked-in synthetic TCR analog templates. Assay used: immunoSEQ multiplex PCR; TCRdb lists only in-frame clones, some missing. The sample records under 90,000 clones, approximately 90% being singletons. The specimen was PBMCs, collected around atezolizumab (anti-PD-L1) treatment. The sequence came from a man between 60 and 75 years old with urothelial cancer. The V call is TRBV7-2, the J call TRBJ1-1; D is undetermined. The CDR3, as DNA: TGTGCCAGCAGCTTTAGTATAACGGCTGAAGCTTTCTTT. Its protein product is CASSFSITAEAFF.